These 21 T cell receptor beta chains share one sample of origin, sequenced in a study of blood T cell repertoires in COVID-19. Assay used: immunoSEQ multiplex PCR; TCRdb lists only in-frame clones, some missing. The data contain tens of thousands of clones, roughly 72% of them seen just once; the ten biggest clones take up roughly 40%. The source material was peripheral blood. These receptors originate from an elderly woman with acute or convalescent COVID-19.

This chain connects TRBV6-5 to TRBJ1-1; a weak D match, TRBD1 (5 bases). Germline V gives CDR1 MNHEY, CDR2 SVGAGI. The CDR3 consists of 13 residues. Trimming took off 7 bases at V and 0 bases at J, with 9 bases between the two ends. CDR3 loop: CASMVRVNTEAFF. The CDR3 bases are TGTGCCAGCATGGTCAGGGTGAACACTGAAGCTTTCTTT.

The chain employs TRBV7-3 and TRBJ2-2; 7 nucleotides line up with TRBD1. V was pared by 4 bases and J by 0 bases, with 5 bases of the junction left unmatched. This CDR3 contains 16 residues. The germline CDR1 and CDR2 sequences are SGHTA and FQGTGA. The CDR3: CASSWSGQPNTGELFF. The CDR3 DNA is TGTGCCAGCAGCTGGTCGGGACAGCCGAACACCGGGGAGCTGTTTTTT.

Note on this clone: The same CDR3 is also encoded by other DNA sequences in this sample. V is TRBV9 and J is TRBJ2-3, with D possibly matching TRBD2 (6 bases). Trimming left V 0 bases short and J 6 bases short, with 11 bases between. There are 14 residues in the CDR3. Per the germline V gene, CDR1 is SGDLS and CDR2 is YYNGEE. For the CDR3, the DNA is TGTGCCAGCAGCGTAGACCGACTAGAGGATACGCAGTATTTT. Its protein product is CASSVDRLEDTQYF.

This chain's CDR3 is CSVPSGDRNQPQHF. The CDR3 DNA follows: TGCAGCGTTCCCTCAGGGGACCGCAATCAGCCCCAGCATTTT. This chain connects TRBV29-1 to TRBJ1-5; weak D call: TRBD1 (6 bases). The CDR3 totals 14 residues. With 5 bases removed from V and 2 bases from J, the gap between germline ends came to 13 bases. Germline V gene lookup returns CDR1 SQVTM and CDR2 ANQGSEA.

This chain links TRBV24-1 with TRBJ2-5; 9 bases are a match to TRBD1. This CDR3 contains 15 residues. The germline V gene has CDR1 KGHDR and CDR2 SFDVKD. Trimming removed 4 bases from V and 2 bases from J; junction bases left unmatched: 4. The CDR3: CATSDPGTGQETQYF. The CDR3 nucleotides read TGTGCCACCAGTGACCCAGGGACAGGGCAAGAGACCCAGTACTTC.

The chain employs TRBV10-3 and TRBJ2-1, with D possibly TRBD1 on 5 matching bases. V lost 5 bases and J 5 bases, leaving 10 bases between the germline ends. The CDR3 runs to 13 residues. Germline V lookup: CDR1 ENHRY, CDR2 SYGVKD. The CDR3 region is CAISFDSNNEQFF. The CDR3 bases are TGTGCCATCAGTTTTGACAGTAACAATGAGCAGTTCTTC.

This clone was detected only a few times. This chain links TRBV5-4 with TRBJ1-5; 7 nucleotides match TRBD1. The CDR3 sequence is 13 residues long. The trim removed 3 bases at V and 5 bases at J, leaving 2 bases unmatched. Germline lookup yields CDR1 SGHNT and CDR2 YYREEE (reference sequence). CDR3 sequence reads: CASSSDRDQPQHF. In DNA, the CDR3 is TGTGCCAGCAGCTCTGACAGGGATCAGCCCCAGCATTTT.

The rearrangement joins TRBV5-1 to TRBJ1-3, with D perhaps TRBD1 (6 bases). Trimming shortened V by 4 bases and J by 2 bases, and 13 bases separated the two germline ends. This CDR3 has 15 amino acids. Germline V CDR1 and CDR2: SGHRS, YFSETQ. The CDR3 protein is CASSRNTGPGNTIYF. The CDR3 DNA sequence: TGCGCCAGCAGCCGGAACACAGGGCCTGGAAACACCATATATTTT.

This clone was found many times. V is TRBV5-6 and J is TRBJ2-3, with TRBD2 as a possible D gene (5 bases). The CDR3 consists of 13 residues. V lost 0 bases and J lost 7, with 9 bases in between. Germline CDR1 reads SGHDT; CDR2 reads YYEEEE. CDR3 protein: CASSLDASYTQYF. DNA of the CDR3: TGTGCCAGCAGCTTGGACGCTAGCTATACGCAGTATTTT.

V and J are TRBV7-2 and TRBJ2-1; no clear D gene. Germline CDR1 reads SGHTA; CDR2 reads FQGNSA. CDR3 length: 14 amino acids. V lost 1 base to trimming and J lost 0 bases, with 4 bases between them. In nucleotides, the CDR3 is TGTGCCAGCAGCTTAGACGGCTCCTACAATGAGCAGTTCTTC. Translated, it gives CASSLDGSYNEQFF. Full variable domain (rest looked up from reference TRBV7-2 and TRBJ2-1): GAGVSQSPSNKVTEKGKDVELRCDPISGHTALYWYRQSLGQGLEFLIYFQGNSAPDKSGLPSDRFSAERTGGSVSTLTIQRTQQEDSAVYLCASSLDGSYNEQFFGPGTRLTVL.

The chain has TRBV24-1 and TRBJ2-6; no reliable D call. The germline V gene encodes CDR1 KGHDR and CDR2 SFDVKD. Deletions cut 7 bases from V and 2 bases from J, with 23 bases between. CDR3 size: 19 residues. CDR3 protein: CATSPAQATINPGANVLTF. The CDR3 DNA sequence: TGTGCCACCAGCCCCGCCCAGGCTACCATTAATCCTGGGGCCAACGTCCTGACTTTC.

J is TRBJ2-5 and V is TRBV5-6; 9 positions match TRBD1. V lost 1 base, J lost 1 base, and 2 bases stayed unmatched. The V gene's germline CDR1 is SGHDT and CDR2 YYEEEE. This CDR3 has 15 residues. The CDR3 sequence: CASSLTGGVQETQYF. CDR3 coding DNA: TGTGCCAGCAGCTTGACAGGGGGCGTCCAAGAGACCCAGTACTTC. Using reference TRBV5-6 and TRBJ2-5 for the parts outside the CDR3, the full variable domain is DAGVTQSPTHLIKTRGQQVTLRCSPKSGHDTVSWYQQALGQGPQFIFQYYEEEERQRGNFPDRFSGHQFPNYSSELNVNALLLGDSALYLCASSLTGGVQETQYFGPGTRLLVL.

The chain carries TRBV7-9 and TRBJ2-2; TRBD1 matches 7 bases. Per germline, CDR1 SEHNR and CDR2 FQNEAQ (reference sequence). With V trimmed by 5 bases and J by 4 bases, 4 bases remained unmatched. This CDR3 has 14 amino acids. The CDR3 sequence is CASSQGEFTGELFF. Written as DNA, the CDR3 is TGTGCCAGCAGCCAGGGGGAGTTCACCGGGGAGCTGTTTTTT.

The chain employs TRBV7-9 and TRBJ1-6; 7 bases line up with TRBD1. Germline V gives CDR1 SEHNR, CDR2 FQNEAQ (reference sequence). V lost 5 bases and J lost 3; bases outside the gene matches: 4. The CDR3 totals 15 residues. The CDR3 DNA follows: TGTGCCAGCAGCAAACAGGGGAGCTATAATTCACCCCTCCACTTT. Protein: CASSKQGSYNSPLHF.

The chain uses TRBV5-4 and TRBJ2-5; D not certain. This CDR3 has 13 amino acids. Germline V gene data show CDR1 as SGHNT and CDR2 as YYREEE (reference sequence). The germline V and J ends were trimmed by 2 bases and 3 bases, with 8 bases remaining between them. CDR3 amino acids: CASSFSTEETQYF. The CDR3 bases are TGTGCCAGCAGCTTCTCGACTGAAGAGACCCAGTACTTC.

This clone was seen only a few times. The chain uses TRBV29-1 and TRBJ1-2, with 7 bases that match TRBD1. The length of the CDR3 is 17 residues. V shed 4 bases and J 1 base; nucleotides not matched to a gene: 15. Per the germline V gene, CDR1 is SQVTM and CDR2 is ANQGSEA. CDR3 loop: CSVGPPHAGQYNYGYTF. In nucleotides, the CDR3 is TGCAGCGTTGGCCCCCCACACGCGGGACAGTATAACTATGGCTACACCTTC. The variable domain in full, with the rest retrieved from reference TRBV29-1 and TRBJ1-2, is SAVISQKPSRDICQRGTSLTIQCQVDSQVTMMFWYRQQPGQSLTLIATANQGSEATYESGFVIDKFPISRPNLTFSTLTVSNMSPEDSSIYLCSVGPPHAGQYNYGYTFGSGTRLTVV.

The chain couples TRBV13 to TRBJ1-3; D is undetermined. Germline CDR1 and CDR2: PRHDT and FYEKMQ (reference sequence). The V end lost 5 bases, the J end lost 4 bases, and 6 bases lay between the germline ends. This CDR3 comprises 12 residues. The CDR3, as DNA: TGTGCCAGCAGCGAGTGGGGAAACACCATATATTTT. The encoded protein is CASSEWGNTIYF. Using reference TRBV13 and TRBJ1-3 for the parts outside the CDR3, the full variable domain is AAGVIQSPRHLIKEKRETATLKCYPIPRHDTVYWYQQGPGQDPQFLISFYEKMQSDKGSIPDRFSAQQFSDYHSELNMSSLELGDSALYFCASSEWGNTIYFGEGSWLTVV.

This clone was seen more than once but under ten times. This sequence joins TRBV25-1 and TRBJ2-7, with 7 positions matching TRBD2. Germline V CDR1 and CDR2: MGHDK, SYGVNS. V was clipped by 8 bases and J by 0 bases; unmatched bases: 10. The CDR3 extends over 15 amino acids. CDR3 in amino acids: CASQDSRTSSYEQYF. The CDR3 region has the DNA TGTGCCAGCCAAGATTCCAGGACTAGCTCCTACGAGCAGTACTTC.

This clone was counted many times. This rearrangement joins TRBV6-1 to TRBJ1-2, with D maybe TRBD1 (6 bases). Germline V gene data show CDR1 as MNHNS and CDR2 as SASEGT. CDR3 size: 14 residues. Deletions cut 0 bases from V and 8 bases from J, with 13 bases between. The DNA of the CDR3 is TGTGCCAGCAGTGAAGCGGCGGGGGCGAGGGGCTACACCTTC. Translation gives CASSEAAGARGYTF.

The chain has TRBV11-3 and TRBJ2-7; D call uncertain. The CDR3 covers 13 residues. Trimming left V 2 bases short and J 0 bases short, with 5 bases between. CDR1 is SGHNT and CDR2 is YENEEA in the germline V gene. This chain's CDR3 is CASSLLNSYEQYF. The DNA for the CDR3 is TGTGCCAGCAGCTTACTAAACTCCTACGAGCAGTACTTC.

This clone has at least ten counts. The chain recombines TRBV5-6 with TRBJ1-4, with TRBD1 as a possible D gene (5 bases). With 2 bases removed from V and 7 bases from J, the gap between germline ends came to 12 bases. CDR1 is SGHDT and CDR2 is YYEEEE in the germline V gene. The CDR3 length is 14 residues. The CDR3 region is CASSLRGKGEKLFF. CDR3 DNA: TGTGCCAGCAGCTTACGGGGGAAGGGTGAAAAACTGTTTTTT.